Following are 19 T cell receptor beta chains from one sample sequenced in a study of blood T cell repertoires in COVID-19. Clones were read by immunoSEQ multiplex PCR, and TCRdb kept only the in-frame ones, dropping some. Of over 65,000 clones in the sample, around 80% were seen once. The specimen was peripheral blood. The receptors stem from a man in his 60s with COVID-19, enrolled during active disease.

V and J are TRBV9 and TRBJ1-2; 8 bases map to TRBD1. This CDR3 contains 15 residues. The germline V gene encodes CDR1 SGDLS and CDR2 YYNGEE. The junction had 9 bases not matched to a gene; V was cut back by 4 bases and J by 4 bases. As DNA, the CDR3 is TGTGCCAGCAGCAACCGACAGGGGATGGGCTATGGCTACACCTTC. Translated, it gives CASSNRQGMGYGYTF.

V is TRBV18 and J is TRBJ1-2, with TRBD1 identical over 8 bases. Losses at the gene ends were 4 bases for V and 5 bases for J; bases not matched to a gene: 3. CDR3 length: 13 residues. CDR1 and CDR2 from the germline V gene are KGHSH and LQKENI. The CDR3 protein is CASSQGQEYGYTF. CDR3 in DNA: TGTGCCAGCTCACAGGGACAGGAGTATGGCTACACCTTC.

The CDR3 spells CASSLKGGLQGFYTGELFF. DNA for the CDR3: TGTGCCAGCAGCTTAAAAGGGGGGTTACAGGGGTTTTACACCGGGGAGCTGTTTTTT. This rearrangement joins TRBV7-3 to TRBJ2-2, with D possibly being TRBD1 (7 bases). This CDR3 has 19 amino acids. CDR1 and CDR2 (germline): SGHTA, FQGTGA. Trimming cost V 1 base and J 3 bases, with 21 bases left between them.

This chain links TRBV6-5 with TRBJ1-1; 7 nucleotides match TRBD1. CDR3 size: 14 residues. J lost 6 bases, V lost 5 bases, and 9 bases had no gene match. Germline loops: CDR1 MNHEY, CDR2 SVGAGI. The CDR3 nucleotides read TGTGCCAGCAGTAGGGGGCAGGGGGACGCTGAAGCTTTCTTT. Protein product: CASSRGQGDAEAFF.

The genes are TRBV2 and TRBJ2-7; D uncertain. The CDR3 extends over 15 amino acids. V was pared by 1 base and J by 2 bases, with 12 bases between. CDR1 is SNHLY, CDR2 FYNNEI, per germline. CDR3 residues: CASSEGSSGTYEQYF. DNA for the CDR3: TGTGCCAGCAGTGAAGGAAGTTCAGGAACCTACGAGCAGTACTTC.

The CDR3 DNA reads TGTGCCATCAGGCCTTCCAGGGATATCTCCTACGAGCAGTACTTC. Its translation is CAIRPSRDISYEQYF. The chain employs TRBV10-3 and TRBJ2-7, with a weak D call TRBD1 (5 bases). Germline loops: CDR1 ENHRY, CDR2 SYGVKD. The CDR3 totals 15 residues. Trimming removed 6 bases from V and 0 bases from J, with 15 bases in between.

The chain is built from TRBV5-4 and TRBJ2-7, with TRBD1 matching over 10 bases. From germline, CDR1 is SGHNT and CDR2 YYREEE (reference sequence). The CDR3 length is 14 residues. The V segment lost 4 bases and the J segment 5 bases; nucleotides outside the gene matches: 6. In nucleotides, the CDR3 is TGTGCCAGCAGCGGCCGGGACAGGGGCCACGAGCAGTACTTC. It yields the protein CASSGRDRGHEQYF.

The chain recombines TRBV6-2 or TRBV6-3 with TRBJ2-7; the D is unclear. CDR1 is MNHEY, CDR2 SVGEGT, per germline. Trimming took off 5 bases at V and 2 bases at J, with 7 bases between the two ends. CDR3 size: 12 residues. CDR3 in amino acids: CASSLSAYEQYF. CDR3 nucleotide sequence: TGTGCCAGCAGTCTATCTGCCTACGAGCAGTACTTC.

V and J are TRBV10-3 and TRBJ2-2; the match to TRBD2 covers 9 bases. V shed 0 bases and J 4 bases; nucleotides not matched to a gene: 6. The CDR3 spans 17 residues. Germline CDR1 is ENHRY and CDR2 is SYGVKD. The CDR3 is CAISESGGGAATGELFF. DNA for the CDR3: TGTGCCATCAGTGAGTCGGGCGGGGGGGCCGCCACCGGGGAGCTGTTTTTT.

This clone was seen only once. This chain joins TRBV21-1 and TRBJ2-6; the table names TRBD1, a call not compared with the DNA. TRBV21-1 is a pseudogene. This CDR3 is built from 18 residues. As DNA, the CDR3 is TGTGCCAGCAGCACTCGACAGGGCTTAAACTCGGGGGCCAACGTCCTGACTTTC. As protein: CASSTRQGLNSGANVLTF.

CDR3 region: CASSRGRQGANTEAFF. CDR3 sequence (DNA): TGTGCCAGCAGCCGAGGTCGGCAGGGGGCCAACACTGAAGCTTTCTTT. The chain combines TRBV7-8 with TRBJ1-1; 8 nucleotides match TRBD1. Germline CDR1 SGHVS, CDR2 FQNEAQ. V was pared by 5 bases and J by 2 bases, with 10 bases of the junction left unmatched. The CDR3 totals 16 residues.

This chain connects TRBV5-1 to TRBJ1-1; D perhaps matches TRBD1 (5 bases). The CDR3 consists of 15 residues. Germline loops: CDR1 SGHRS, CDR2 YFSETQ. The V and J ends lost 2 bases and 8 bases respectively, with 19 bases between them. CDR3 nucleotide sequence: TGCGCCAGCAGCTTAAGATGGGGCACGGAGAAGGAAGCTTTCTTT. Its protein is CASSLRWGTEKEAFF.

This chain links TRBV3-1 (or the pseudogene TRBV3-2) with TRBJ2-3; a weak D match, TRBD1 (6 bases). The CDR3 runs to 14 residues. Per the germline V gene, CDR1 is LGHDT and CDR2 is YNNKEL (reference sequence). Trimming took off 0 bases at V and 8 bases at J, with 12 bases between the two ends. CDR3: CASSQDRSRGTQYF. The CDR3 DNA is TGTGCCAGCAGCCAAGACAGGAGCAGGGGTACGCAGTATTTT.

This rearrangement joins TRBV7-9 to TRBJ2-3; D ambiguous. Trimming took off 5 bases at V and 6 bases at J, with 9 bases between the two ends. The CDR3 covers 12 residues. CDR1 is SEHNR, CDR2 FQNEAQ, per germline (reference sequence). CDR3 residues: CASSPPSDTQYF. The CDR3 nucleotides read TGTGCCAGCAGCCCCCCATCCGATACGCAGTATTTT.

The rearrangement joins TRBV5-1 to TRBJ2-5; 7 bases align to TRBD2. The CDR3 has 14 amino acids. Germline CDR1 is SGHRS and CDR2 is YFSETQ. V gave up 4 bases and J gave up 2 bases; unmatched junction bases: 5. The chain's CDR3 is CASSSGTAQETQYF. As DNA, the CDR3 is TGCGCCAGCAGCAGCGGGACTGCTCAAGAGACCCAGTACTTC.

V gene TRBV7-6 combines with J gene TRBJ1-2; 7 positions match TRBD1. Trimming cost V 5 bases and J 5 bases; bases outside gene matches: 14. The CDR3 contains 16 residues. Germline V gives CDR1 SGHVS, CDR2 FNYEAQ. The DNA for the CDR3 is TGTGCCAGCAGCCCCCAAAAGGGGGCCGGTAGTTATGGCTACACCTTC. Translating it yields CASSPQKGAGSYGYTF.

The chain is built from TRBV15 and TRBJ1-5, with a tentative D call TRBD1 (6 bases). The CDR3 spans 15 residues. Trimming cost V 1 base and J 1 base, with 8 bases left between them. In germline, CDR1 is LNHNV, CDR2 YYDKDF (reference sequence). The CDR3 bases are TGTGCCACCAGCAGAGCCAGGGGAAGCAATCAGCCCCAGCATTTT. Translation gives CATSRARGSNQPQHF.

About this clone itself: The DNA is omitted, as the CDR3 cannot be located on it reliably, and the CDR3 follows TCRdb's listing. The chain employs TRBV2 and TRBJ2-1; no check of the table's D call, TRBD2, against the DNA was made. Germline V gene lookup returns CDR1 SNHLY and CDR2 FYNNEI. The CDR3 extends over 16 residues, inclusive of both ends. CDR3 sequence: CASSDRRVASGSHLFF.

This chain joins TRBV2 and TRBJ1-5; D not certain. Trimming removed 2 bases from V and 7 bases from J, with 15 bases in between. The CDR3 totals 15 residues. Looked up from germline, CDR1 is SNHLY and CDR2 is FYNNEI. CDR3 coding DNA: TGTGCCAGCAGTGAATACCGGGGTAAGGGACAGCCCCAGCATTTT. Translation gives CASSEYRGKGQPQHF.